The present T cell receptor beta chain was sequenced within a study of T cell changes during pregnancy in multiple sclerosis. The CDR3 covers 14 residues. CDR1 is SNHLY and CDR2 is FYNNEI in the germline V gene. The ends were cut back, 2 bases at V and 8 bases at J, with 13 bases in the middle. TCRdb's table, derived via immunoSEQ multiplex PCR, lists solely in-frame clones and lacks some. This table has tens of thousands of clones, over 80% appearing once. The TCR comes from a female donor in good health, enrolled as a control in a pregnancy study. The specimen comprised peripheral blood, sampled in the first trimester of pregnancy. This chain connects TRBV2 to TRBJ2-1, with no clear D. The CDR3 sequence is CASSELATIDEQFF. The CDR3 DNA sequence: TGTGCCAGCAGTGAATTGGCCACAATCGATGAGCAGTTCTTC.